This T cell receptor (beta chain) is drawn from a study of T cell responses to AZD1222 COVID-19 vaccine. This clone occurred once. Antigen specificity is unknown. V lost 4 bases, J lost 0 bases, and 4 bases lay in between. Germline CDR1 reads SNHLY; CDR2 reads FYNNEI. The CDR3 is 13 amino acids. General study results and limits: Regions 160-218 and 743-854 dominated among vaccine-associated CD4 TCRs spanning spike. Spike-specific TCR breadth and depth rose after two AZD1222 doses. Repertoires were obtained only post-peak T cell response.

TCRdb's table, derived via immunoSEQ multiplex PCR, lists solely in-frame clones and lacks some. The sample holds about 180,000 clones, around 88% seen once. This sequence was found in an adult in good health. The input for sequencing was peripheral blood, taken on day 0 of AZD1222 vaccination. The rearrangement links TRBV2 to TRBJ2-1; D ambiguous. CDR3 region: CASSGSSYNEQFF. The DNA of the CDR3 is TGTGCCAGCAGTGGAAGCTCCTACAATGAGCAGTTCTTC.